Below, 26 T cell receptor beta chains from the same sample are listed, as sequenced in a study of PD-1 blockade in mismatch repair-deficient tumors. TCRdb's table, derived via immunoSEQ multiplex PCR, lists solely in-frame clones and lacks some. The table shows 120,000 or so clones, with 88% occurring only once. The source material was peripheral blood, sampled 72 weeks after starting pembrolizumab. These receptors were collected from an adult with mismatch repair-deficient cancer.

The chain links TRBV27 to TRBJ2-1; D is unresolved. Germline V gives CDR1 MNHEY, CDR2 SMNVEV (reference sequence). Deletions cut 0 bases from V and 3 bases from J, with 12 bases between. The CDR3 has 16 residues. The chain's CDR3 is CASSLSVAVDYNEQFF. CDR3 sequence (DNA): TGTGCCAGCAGTTTATCTGTGGCGGTAGACTACAATGAGCAGTTCTTC.

This sequence joins TRBV5-4 and TRBJ2-7, with D unresolved. CDR3 length: 13 amino acids. CDR1 and CDR2 (germline): SGHNT, YYREEE (reference sequence). V lost 0 bases, J lost 2 bases, and 6 bases lay in between. The CDR3 loop reads CASSLDNPYEQYF. CDR3 sequence (DNA): TGTGCCAGCAGCTTGGACAACCCCTACGAGCAGTACTTC.

Details on this clone: Within the sample, other DNA sequences also encode this same CDR3. This chain uses TRBV7-9 with TRBJ2-5; D remains ambiguous. This CDR3 has 14 amino acids. Germline CDR1 is SEHNR and CDR2 is FQNEAQ (reference sequence). The V and J ends lost 1 base and 1 base respectively, with 7 bases between them. This CDR3 reads CASSLGGAQETQYF. The CDR3 nucleotides read TGTGCCAGCAGCTTAGGGGGTGCCCAAGAGACCCAGTACTTC.

The CDR3 DNA is TGCGCCAGCAGCTTTATGGTCATGGAAAAACTGTTTTTT. This gives the protein CASSFMVMEKLFF. The V call is TRBV4-1, the J call TRBJ1-4; D unresolved. The germline V and J ends were trimmed by 5 bases and 8 bases, with 12 bases remaining between them. Germline values: CDR1 MGHRA, CDR2 YSYEKL. This CDR3 comprises 13 residues.

This clone was observed once. This chain connects TRBV13 to TRBJ1-2; TRBD1 matches 9 bases. The germline CDR1 and CDR2 sequences are PRHDT and FYEKMQ (reference sequence). The J segment lost 10 bases and the V segment lost 5 bases, leaving 11 bases of the junction unmatched. This CDR3 region has 14 residues. The CDR3 DNA sequence: TGTGCCAGCAGCGCCTATGGGACAGGGTTACACTACACCTTC. The encoded protein is CASSAYGTGLHYTF.

The V and J genes are TRBV5-1 and TRBJ2-7; D remains ambiguous. Trimming left V 5 bases short and J 4 bases short, with 19 bases between. The CDR3 contains 15 residues. Germline V lookup: CDR1 SGHRS, CDR2 YFSETQ. The CDR3 DNA follows: TGCGCCAGCAGATTCAACTCAGCGAGTGGGTACGAGCAGTACTTC. It yields the protein CASRFNSASGYEQYF.

This chain joins TRBV28 and TRBJ1-4, with D unclear. V was clipped by 6 bases and J by 10 bases, with 12 bases between them. The V gene's germline CDR1 is MDHEN and CDR2 SYDVKM. The CDR3 has 12 amino acids. The DNA of the CDR3 is TGTGCCAGCAGCCCCCCTCGTGGAAAACTGTTTTTT. It encodes CASSPPRGKLFF.

This clone was found a few times. V gene TRBV19 combines with J gene TRBJ2-1, with a possible D match to TRBD2 (5 bases). V lost 0 bases to trimming and J lost 3 bases, with 9 bases between them. This CDR3 contains 15 residues. Per the germline V gene, CDR1 is LNHDA and CDR2 is SQIVND (reference sequence). The CDR3 sequence: CASSIDEGGYNEQFF. CDR3 DNA sequence: TGTGCCAGTAGTATAGATGAGGGTGGCTACAATGAGCAGTTCTTC.

J is TRBJ2-3 and V is TRBV6-5; D unclear. V gave up 4 bases and J gave up 8 bases, with 7 bases separating them. Germline CDR1 and CDR2: MNHEY and SVGAGI. This CDR3 is built from 11 residues. The CDR3: CASSFTTTQYF. Written as DNA, the CDR3 is TGTGCCAGCAGTTTCACGACTACGCAGTATTTT.

The rearrangement joins TRBV29-1 to TRBJ1-2; D is perhaps TRBD1 (5 bases). The CDR3 consists of 12 residues. The V and J ends lost 3 bases and 2 bases respectively, with 7 bases between them. CDR1 SQVTM and CDR2 ANQGSEA come from the germline V gene. The CDR3 DNA sequence: TGCAGCGTTGAGGGGACCAACTATGGCTACACCTTC. It codes for CSVEGTNYGYTF. The whole variable domain, remainder taken from reference TRBV29-1 and TRBJ1-2, is SAVISQKPSRDICQRGTSLTIQCQVDSQVTMMFWYRQQPGQSLTLIATANQGSEATYESGFVIDKFPISRPNLTFSTLTVSNMSPEDSSIYLCSVEGTNYGYTFGSGTRLTVV.

The chain combines TRBV4-3 with TRBJ2-1; 9 positions agree with TRBD1. J gave up 8 bases and V 3 bases, and 11 bases lay outside the gene matches. The germline V gene encodes CDR1 LGHNA and CDR2 YSLEER. This CDR3 region has 16 residues. The chain's CDR3 is CASSHLGQGNRDEQFF. In DNA form, the CDR3 reads TGCGCCAGCAGCCACCTGGGACAGGGAAATCGGGATGAGCAGTTCTTC.

The chain is built from TRBV29-1 and TRBJ2-5, with 8 positions matching TRBD2. Germline CDR1 is SQVTM and CDR2 is ANQGSEA. This CDR3 has 13 amino acids. V shed 6 bases and J 5 bases; nucleotides not matched to a gene: 8. The CDR3 here is CSVHSGGEETQYF. CDR3 coding DNA: TGCAGCGTGCACTCGGGGGGGGAGGAGACCCAGTACTTC. The full variable domain, in which reference TRBV29-1 and TRBJ2-5 provide the parts outside the CDR3, is SAVISQKPSRDICQRGTSLTIQCQVDSQVTMMFWYRQQPGQSLTLIATANQGSEATYESGFVIDKFPISRPNLTFSTLTVSNMSPEDSSIYLCSVHSGGEETQYFGPGTRLLVL.

The chain joins TRBV30 to TRBJ2-7; no firm D call. Looked up from germline, CDR1 is GTSNPN and CDR2 is SVGIG (reference sequence). V lost 1 base, J lost 0 bases, and 7 bases lay in between. There are 13 residues in the CDR3. CDR3 sequence reads: CAWSDHSSYEQYF. DNA of the CDR3: TGTGCCTGGAGTGATCACAGCTCCTACGAGCAGTACTTC.

This chain links TRBV6-5 with TRBJ1-2, with TRBD1 identical over 8 bases. The CDR3 runs to 15 residues. Germline CDR1 reads MNHEY; CDR2 reads SVGAGI. V gave up 0 bases and J gave up 4 bases; unmatched junction bases: 4. CDR3 region: CASSYSGQGGYGYTF. CDR3 nucleotide sequence: TGTGCCAGCAGTTACTCCGGACAGGGCGGCTATGGCTACACCTTC.

The J gene is TRBJ2-6, the V gene TRBV15, with D perhaps assigned TRBD1 or TRBD2 (5 bases each). Germline CDR1 reads LNHNV; CDR2 reads YYDKDF (reference sequence). The CDR3 is 19 amino acids. The germline V and J ends were trimmed by 3 bases and 0 bases, with 18 bases remaining between them. The DNA for the CDR3 is TGTGCCACCAGCAGGTCCGGGACGAAGGCCTACTCTGGGGCCAACGTCCTGACTTTC. Its protein is CATSRSGTKAYSGANVLTF.

The chain employs TRBV7-9 and TRBJ2-1; D gene ambiguous. Germline loops: CDR1 SEHNR, CDR2 FQNEAQ (reference sequence). Trimming left V 5 bases short and J 5 bases short, with 10 bases between. The CDR3 has 13 amino acids. CDR3 in DNA: TGTGCCAGCAGCACCGCACCTAACAATGAGCAGTTCTTC. It translates to CASSTAPNNEQFF.

This rearrangement joins TRBV6-5 to TRBJ2-5; D gene unclear. The CDR3 contains 11 residues. CDR1 and CDR2 (germline): MNHEY, SVGAGI. Between the trimmed V and J ends, which lost 4 bases and 5 bases, there was a span of 5 bases. CDR3 in amino acids: CASSFGETQYF. CDR3 sequence (DNA): TGTGCCAGCAGTTTTGGTGAGACCCAGTACTTC.

About this clone: Distinct nucleotide sequences in the sample also encode this CDR3. CDR3 protein: CASSLGLAGSYNEQFF. The CDR3 DNA is TGCGCCAGCAGCTTGGGACTAGCAGGCTCCTACAATGAGCAGTTCTTC. This sequence joins TRBV5-1 and TRBJ2-1; TRBD2 aligns across 7 bases. With V trimmed by 0 bases and J by 0 bases, 3 bases remained unmatched. The CDR3 totals 16 residues. Germline CDR1 reads SGHRS; CDR2 reads YFSETQ. Together with reference TRBV5-1 and TRBJ2-1, the CDR3 gives the full variable domain: KAGVTQTPRYLIKTRGQQVTLSCSPISGHRSVSWYQQTPGQGLQFLFEYFSETQRNKGNFPGRFSGRQFSNSRSEMNVSTLELGDSALYLCASSLGLAGSYNEQFFGPGTRLTVL.

The chain carries TRBV28 and TRBJ2-1, with 8 bases lining up with TRBD1. The trim removed 3 bases at V and 9 bases at J, leaving 10 bases unmatched. The germline V gene encodes CDR1 MDHEN and CDR2 SYDVKM. There are 15 residues in the CDR3. CDR3 amino acids: CASSLAGGHIGEQFF. CDR3 DNA: TGTGCCAGCAGTTTGGCAGGGGGCCATATTGGTGAGCAGTTCTTC.

The chain combines TRBV5-1 with TRBJ2-1; D unclear. The length of the CDR3 is 17 residues. Trimming took 0 bases from V and 0 from J, leaving 13 bases between them. Per the germline V gene, CDR1 is SGHRS and CDR2 is YFSETQ. CDR3 nucleotide sequence: TGCGCCAGCAGCTTGGTCGGCACGCTGAGCTCCTACAATGAGCAGTTCTTC. The encoded protein is CASSLVGTLSSYNEQFF.

This clone was seen a handful of times. The chain has TRBV7-6 and TRBJ2-7, with D perhaps TRBD1 (6 bases). V lost 1 base and J lost 2, with 12 bases in between. Germline V lookup: CDR1 SGHVS, CDR2 FNYEAQ. This CDR3 comprises 15 residues. CDR3 protein: CASSLGEDSTYEQYF. CDR3 coding DNA: TGTGCCAGCAGCTTAGGCGAGGACAGCACCTACGAGCAGTACTTC.

V is TRBV6-6 and J is TRBJ2-7; D tentatively reads TRBD1 or TRBD2 (5 bases each). The CDR3 sequence is 12 residues long. Germline V gene lookup returns CDR1 MNHNY and CDR2 SVGAGI (reference sequence). Deletions cut 10 bases from V and 3 bases from J, with 13 bases between. The CDR3: CATSLGDYEQYF. The CDR3 DNA is TGTGCCACTTCACTAGGGGACTACGAGCAGTACTTC.

This sequence joins TRBV7-2 and TRBJ2-7; D is perhaps TRBD2 (5 bases). This CDR3 is built from 12 residues. Germline values: CDR1 SGHTA, CDR2 FQGNSA. Trimming stripped 3 bases from V and 4 bases from J, with 7 bases between. In nucleotides, the CDR3 is TGTGCCAGCAGCTTCGGGGATTACGAGCAGTACTTC. The encoded protein is CASSFGDYEQYF.

This sequence joins TRBV28 and TRBJ2-7; the match to TRBD1 covers 7 bases. CDR1 is MDHEN and CDR2 is SYDVKM in the germline V gene. Unmatched junction bases numbered 9, after V lost 4 bases and J lost 0 bases. This CDR3 has 16 residues. CDR3 in amino acids: CASSYETGRSSYEQYF. In DNA form, the CDR3 reads TGTGCCAGCAGTTATGAGACAGGGCGGAGCTCCTACGAGCAGTACTTC.

The chain employs TRBV4-1 and TRBJ1-1, with D perhaps TRBD1 (5 bases). Trimming shortened V by 5 bases and J by 5 bases, and 15 bases separated the two germline ends. The CDR3 is made up of 14 amino acids. Germline CDR1 MGHRA, CDR2 YSYEKL. The CDR3 region is CASSGGRGETEAFF. Here the CDR3 DNA reads TGCGCCAGCAGCGGAGGGAGGGGAGAGACTGAAGCTTTCTTT.

The chain links TRBV29-1 to TRBJ2-1; tentatively, D is TRBD2 (5 bases). With 7 bases removed from V and 5 bases from J, the gap between germline ends came to 15 bases. Germline loops: CDR1 SQVTM, CDR2 ANQGSEA. There are 13 residues in the CDR3. The CDR3 sequence is CSANPERHNEQFF. The CDR3 nucleotides read TGCAGCGCGAACCCGGAGCGGCACAATGAGCAGTTCTTC.